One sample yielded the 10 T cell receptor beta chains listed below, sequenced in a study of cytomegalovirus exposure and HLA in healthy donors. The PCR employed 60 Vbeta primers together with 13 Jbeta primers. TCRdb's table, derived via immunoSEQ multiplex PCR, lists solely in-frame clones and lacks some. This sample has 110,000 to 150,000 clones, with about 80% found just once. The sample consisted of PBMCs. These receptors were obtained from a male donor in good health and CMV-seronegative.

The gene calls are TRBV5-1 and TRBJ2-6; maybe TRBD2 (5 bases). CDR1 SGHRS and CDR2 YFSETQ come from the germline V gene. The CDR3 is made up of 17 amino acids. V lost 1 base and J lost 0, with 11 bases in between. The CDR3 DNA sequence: TGCGCCAGCAGCTTGCAACGGGGAACCTCTGGGGCCAACGTCCTGACTTTC. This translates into CASSLQRGTSGANVLTF.

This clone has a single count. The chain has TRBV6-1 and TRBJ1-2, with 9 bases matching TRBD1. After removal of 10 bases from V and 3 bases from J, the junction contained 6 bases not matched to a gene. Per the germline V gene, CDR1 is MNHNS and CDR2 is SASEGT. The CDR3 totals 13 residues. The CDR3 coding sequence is TGTGCCATCCGGACAGGGGACGACTATGGCTACACCTTC. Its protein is CAIRTGDDYGYTF.

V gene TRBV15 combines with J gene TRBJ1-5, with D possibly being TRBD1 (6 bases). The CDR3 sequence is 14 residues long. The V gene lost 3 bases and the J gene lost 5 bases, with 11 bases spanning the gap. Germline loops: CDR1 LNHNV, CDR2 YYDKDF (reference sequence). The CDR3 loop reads CATSSGGAHQPQHF. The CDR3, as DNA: TGTGCCACCAGCAGTGGGGGGGCCCATCAGCCCCAGCATTTT.

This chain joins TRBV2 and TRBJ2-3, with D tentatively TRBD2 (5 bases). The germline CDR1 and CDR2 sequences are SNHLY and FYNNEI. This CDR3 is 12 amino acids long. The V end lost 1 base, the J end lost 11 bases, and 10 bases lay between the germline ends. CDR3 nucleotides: TGTGCCAGCAGTGAAGGAGGGATAGGGCAGTATTTT. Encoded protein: CASSEGGIGQYF.

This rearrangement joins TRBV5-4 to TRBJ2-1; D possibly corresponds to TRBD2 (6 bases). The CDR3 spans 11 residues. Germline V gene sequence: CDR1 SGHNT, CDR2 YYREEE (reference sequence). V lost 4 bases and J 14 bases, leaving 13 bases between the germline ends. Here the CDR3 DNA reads TGTGCCAGCAGCCTGGAGGGGCCTAAGTTCTTC. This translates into CASSLEGPKFF. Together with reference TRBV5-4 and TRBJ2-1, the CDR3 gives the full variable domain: ETGVTQSPTHLIKTRGQQVTLRCSSQSGHNTVSWYQQALGQGPQFIFQYYREEENGRGNFPPRFSGLQFPNYSSELNVNALELDDSALYLCASSLEGPKFFGPGTRLTVL.

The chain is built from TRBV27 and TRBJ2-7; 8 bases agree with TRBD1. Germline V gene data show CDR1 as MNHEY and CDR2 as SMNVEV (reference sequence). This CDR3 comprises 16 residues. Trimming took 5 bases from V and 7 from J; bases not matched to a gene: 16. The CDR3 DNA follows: TGTGCCAGCAGTCTCCGATCCGGGACAGGAGGCGGAGAGCAGTACTTC. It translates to CASSLRSGTGGGEQYF.

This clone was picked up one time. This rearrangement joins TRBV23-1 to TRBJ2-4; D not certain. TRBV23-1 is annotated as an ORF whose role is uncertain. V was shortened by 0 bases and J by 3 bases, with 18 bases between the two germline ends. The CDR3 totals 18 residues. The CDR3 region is CASSQSKPPYLIKNIQYF. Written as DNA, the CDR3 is TGCGCCAGCAGTCAATCAAAGCCCCCGTATCTAATCAAAAACATTCAGTACTTC.

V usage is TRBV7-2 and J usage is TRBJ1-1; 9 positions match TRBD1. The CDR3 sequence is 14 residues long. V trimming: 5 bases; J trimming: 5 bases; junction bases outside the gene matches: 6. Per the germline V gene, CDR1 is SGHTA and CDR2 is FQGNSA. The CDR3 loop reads CASSLGTGRTEAFF. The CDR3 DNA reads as TGTGCCAGCAGCCTCGGGACAGGGAGGACTGAAGCTTTCTTT.

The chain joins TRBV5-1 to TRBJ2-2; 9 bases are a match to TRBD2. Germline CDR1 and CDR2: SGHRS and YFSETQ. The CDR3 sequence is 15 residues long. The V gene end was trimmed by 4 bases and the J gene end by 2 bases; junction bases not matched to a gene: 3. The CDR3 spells CASSGTSLNTGELFF. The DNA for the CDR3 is TGCGCCAGCAGCGGGACTAGCCTTAACACCGGGGAGCTGTTTTTT. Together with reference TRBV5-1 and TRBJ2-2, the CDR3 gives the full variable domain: KAGVTQTPRYLIKTRGQQVTLSCSPISGHRSVSWYQQTPGQGLQFLFEYFSETQRNKGNFPGRFSGRQFSNSRSEMNVSTLELGDSALYLCASSGTSLNTGELFFGEGSRLTVL.

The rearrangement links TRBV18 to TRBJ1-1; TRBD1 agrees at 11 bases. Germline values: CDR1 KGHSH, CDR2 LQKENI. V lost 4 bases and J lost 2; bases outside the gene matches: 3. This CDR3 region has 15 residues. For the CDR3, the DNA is TGTGCCAGCTCACTTCGGACAGGGGGCAACACTGAAGCTTTCTTT. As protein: CASSLRTGGNTEAFF. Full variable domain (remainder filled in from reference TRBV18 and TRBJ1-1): NAGVMQNPRHLVRRRGQEARLRCSPMKGHSHVYWYRQLPEEGLKFMVYLQKENIIDESGMPKERFSAEFPKEGPSILRIQQVVRGDSAAYFCASSLRTGGNTEAFFGQGTRLTVV.